The 23 T cell receptor beta chains below come from one sample, sequenced in a study of cytomegalovirus exposure and HLA in healthy donors. The PCR employed 60 Vbeta primers together with 13 Jbeta primers. Sequencing was performed with immunoSEQ multiplex PCR; in TCRdb, only in-frame clones are kept and a portion is missing. The sample consists of 150,000 to 200,000 clones, more than 80% of them appearing once. The material sequenced was PBMCs. The receptor source for this set is a woman aged 18-35 years in good health and CMV-seropositive.

The V and J genes are TRBV15 and TRBJ2-2; D is ambiguous. This CDR3 is 13 amino acids long. Trimming removed 3 bases from V and 5 bases from J, with 7 bases in between. CDR1 and CDR2 (germline): LNHNV, YYDKDF (reference sequence). As DNA, the CDR3 is TGTGCCACCAGCAGGGTAGAAACCGGGGAGCTGTTTTTT. Residues: CATSRVETGELFF.

J is TRBJ2-3 and V is TRBV29-1, with D tentatively TRBD1 (6 bases). CDR1 is SQVTM, CDR2 ANQGSEA, per germline. CDR3 length equals 13 residues. V shed 6 bases and J shed 0 bases, with 10 bases lying between them. CDR3 DNA sequence: TGCAGCGTCATGACAGGTAGCACAGATACGCAGTATTTT. This gives the protein CSVMTGSTDTQYF.

This clone was seen more than once but under ten times. V gene TRBV5-4 combines with J gene TRBJ2-2; 8 nucleotides agree with TRBD2. The CDR3 runs 13 residues. The V gene's germline CDR1 is SGHNT and CDR2 YYREEE (reference sequence). V dropped 3 bases and J dropped 6; count of bases not matched to a gene: 1. CDR3 sequence: CASSWGLAGELFF. The CDR3, as DNA: TGTGCCAGCAGCTGGGGACTAGCCGGGGAGCTGTTTTTT.

This clone was seen only a few times. This chain connects TRBV9 to TRBJ2-7, with D possibly TRBD1 on 5 matching bases. CDR1 SGDLS and CDR2 YYNGEE come from the germline V gene. V was cut by 3 bases and J by 7 bases, with 11 bases left in between. The CDR3 spans 12 residues. In nucleotides, the CDR3 is TGTGCCAGCAGCGGGGGCCTGGGGGAGCAGTACTTC. It is translated as CASSGGLGEQYF.

This rearrangement joins TRBV28 to TRBJ1-4, with TRBD1 identical over 10 bases. Trimming cost V 3 bases and J 0 bases; bases outside gene matches: 4. This CDR3 is 17 amino acids long. Germline V gene sequence: CDR1 MDHEN, CDR2 SYDVKM. The chain's CDR3 is CASSFWDRGATNEKLFF. The CDR3 nucleotides are TGTGCCAGCAGTTTTTGGGACAGGGGAGCAACTAATGAAAAACTGTTTTTT.

The table lists this clone with a few counts. This chain joins TRBV5-4 and TRBJ2-7; 8 nucleotides line up with TRBD1. Germline CDR1 SGHNT, CDR2 YYREEE (reference sequence). The CDR3 is made up of 13 amino acids. V lost 7 bases to trimming and J lost 6 bases; unmatched junction nucleotides: 9. CDR3 sequence reads: CASRSDRESEQYF. CDR3 coding DNA: TGTGCCAGCCGATCGGACAGGGAGTCCGAGCAGTACTTC.

The table lists this clone with a few counts. The chain recombines TRBV5-4 with TRBJ1-5; no clear D gene. Trimming shortened V by 2 bases and J by 5 bases, and 8 bases separated the two germline ends. Germline assignment: CDR1 SGHNT and CDR2 YYREEE (reference sequence). This CDR3 is 13 amino acids long. In DNA form, the CDR3 reads TGTGCCAGCAGCTTAGAACGGGATCAGCCCCAGCATTTT. Protein product: CASSLERDQPQHF.

The sample holds one count of this clone. The chain is built from TRBV4-2 and TRBJ2-7; TRBD2 agrees at 8 bases. Germline V CDR1 and CDR2: LGHNA, YNFKEQ. After removal of 2 bases from V and 6 bases from J, the junction contained 15 bases not matched to a gene. CDR3 size: 17 residues. For the CDR3, the DNA is TGTGCCAGCAGCCAACGGAATGTTTACGGGGGGGCGGTCGAGCAGTACTTC. Its protein product is CASSQRNVYGGAVEQYF.

This chain uses TRBV29-1 with TRBJ1-1; D gene unclear. Germline assignment: CDR1 SQVTM and CDR2 ANQGSEA. V dropped 2 bases and J dropped 0 bases, with 10 bases sitting between them. This CDR3 is 14 amino acids long. The CDR3 region has the DNA TGCAGCGTTGAATCGAGGTTGGTGAACACTGAAGCTTTCTTT. It codes for CSVESRLVNTEAFF.

The chain employs TRBV7-6 and TRBJ2-5; no firm D call. There are 17 residues in the CDR3. Germline V gene sequence: CDR1 SGHVS, CDR2 FNYEAQ. V dropped 3 bases and J dropped 0 bases, with 17 bases sitting between them. The CDR3 sequence is CASSLSQTTRYQETQYF. CDR3 sequence (DNA): TGTGCCAGCAGCTTGTCCCAGACAACAAGGTACCAAGAGACCCAGTACTTC.

The genes are TRBV14 and TRBJ1-1; 9 positions agree with TRBD1. The germline CDR1 and CDR2 sequences are SGHDN and FVKESK. The V segment lost 4 bases and the J segment 0 bases; nucleotides outside the gene matches: 15. The CDR3 has 19 residues. The CDR3 coding sequence is TGTGCCAGCAGCCGCCAGTACAGGGGGCGAAGTGGCATGAACACTGAAGCTTTCTTT. Its protein product is CASSRQYRGRSGMNTEAFF.

This chain joins TRBV7-9 and TRBJ1-1; D not certain. Germline assignment: CDR1 SEHNR and CDR2 FQNEAQ (reference sequence). The V end was cut by 0 bases, the J end by 6 bases, with 5 bases between. The CDR3 extends over 12 amino acids. CDR3 bases: TGTGCCAGCAGCTTAGCCGGGGCTGAAGCTTTCTTT. Protein product: CASSLAGAEAFF. Using reference TRBV7-9 and TRBJ1-1 for the parts outside the CDR3, the full variable domain is DTGVSQNPRHKITKRGQNVTFRCDPISEHNRLYWYRQTLGQGPEFLTYFQNEAQLEKSRLLSDRFSAERPKGSFSTLEIQRTEQGDSAMYLCASSLAGAEAFFGQGTRLTVV.

CDR3 residues: CASSLEGDTQYF. The CDR3 DNA sequence: TGTGCCAGCAGCTTAGAGGGGGATACGCAGTATTTT. The V call is TRBV7-2, the J call TRBJ2-3; D may be TRBD1 (5 bases). The CDR3 runs 12 residues. Per the germline V gene, CDR1 is SGHTA and CDR2 is FQGNSA. Trimming took off 1 base at V and 6 bases at J, with 5 bases between the two ends.

V usage is TRBV19 and J usage is TRBJ1-1, with D tentatively TRBD1 (5 bases). Trimming shortened V by 9 bases and J by 1 base, and 9 bases separated the two germline ends. Germline V CDR1 and CDR2: LNHDA, SQIVND (reference sequence). This CDR3 comprises 12 residues. The DNA for the CDR3 is TGTGCCAGCGGCACAGGGAACACTGAAGCTTTCTTT. It is translated as CASGTGNTEAFF.

J is TRBJ1-5 and V is TRBV7-8; TRBD1 might be the D (5 bases). Germline V gene lookup returns CDR1 SGHVS and CDR2 FQNEAQ. With 4 bases removed from V and 0 bases from J, the gap between germline ends came to 7 bases. The length of the CDR3 is 14 residues. DNA of the CDR3: TGTGCCAGCAGCTCGACAGATAGCAATCAGCCCCAGCATTTT. Protein product: CASSSTDSNQPQHF. The whole variable domain, remainder taken from reference TRBV7-8 and TRBJ1-5, is GAGVSQSPRYKVAKRGQDVALRCDPISGHVSLFWYQQALGQGPEFLTYFQNEAQLDKSGLPSDRFFAERPEGSVSTLKIQRTQQEDSAVYLCASSSTDSNQPQHFGDGTRLSIL.

The J gene is TRBJ2-2, the V gene TRBV7-2; 9 bases are a match to TRBD2. This CDR3 is built from 17 residues. The V and J ends lost 2 bases and 7 bases, in that order; junction bases with no gene match: 11. Per germline, CDR1 SGHTA and CDR2 FQGNSA. Here the CDR3 reads CASSLRSAGGRSGELFF. CDR3 sequence (DNA): TGTGCCAGCAGCTTAAGGTCTGCGGGGGGGCGAAGCGGGGAGCTGTTTTTT.

This clone was seen a single time. The chain carries TRBV7-2 and TRBJ2-3, with 13 bases matching TRBD2. Per germline, CDR1 SGHTA and CDR2 FQGNSA. V was clipped by 1 base and J by 8 bases; unmatched bases: 3. The CDR3 has 15 amino acids. In nucleotides, the CDR3 is TGTGCCAGCAGCTTAGAACTAGCGGGGGGGCTTACGCAGTATTTT. Its protein product is CASSLELAGGLTQYF. Full variable domain (rest looked up from reference TRBV7-2 and TRBJ2-3): GAGVSQSPSNKVTEKGKDVELRCDPISGHTALYWYRQSLGQGLEFLIYFQGNSAPDKSGLPSDRFSAERTGGSVSTLTIQRTQQEDSAVYLCASSLELAGGLTQYFGPGTRLTVL.

This rearrangement joins TRBV7-2 to TRBJ2-4; D not resolved. The germline CDR1 and CDR2 sequences are SGHTA and FQGNSA. V lost 5 bases to trimming and J lost 0 bases, with 14 bases between them. The CDR3 runs 16 residues. The CDR3 here is CASSPMLAEAKNIQYF. The CDR3, as DNA: TGTGCCAGCAGCCCAATGCTGGCCGAAGCCAAAAACATTCAGTACTTC. Combining the CDR3 with reference TRBV7-2 and TRBJ2-4 gives the whole variable domain GAGVSQSPSNKVTEKGKDVELRCDPISGHTALYWYRQSLGQGLEFLIYFQGNSAPDKSGLPSDRFSAERTGGSVSTLTIQRTQQEDSAVYLCASSPMLAEAKNIQYFGAGTRLSVL.

Only a few counts were recorded for this clone. V is TRBV7-9 and J is TRBJ2-5; D possibly corresponds to TRBD2 (7 bases). Trimming took off 0 bases at V and 5 bases at J, with 13 bases between the two ends. Germline assignment: CDR1 SEHNR and CDR2 FQNEAQ (reference sequence). The CDR3 is 15 residues long. The CDR3 DNA sequence: TGTGCCAGCAGCTTAGCGGGGGGGCACGGGGAGACCCAGTACTTC. Residues: CASSLAGGHGETQYF.

The V and J genes are TRBV27 and TRBJ1-5; maybe TRBD1 (5 bases). The V end lost 3 bases, the J end lost 4 bases, and 13 bases lay between the germline ends. The germline V gene has CDR1 MNHEY and CDR2 SMNVEV (reference sequence). CDR3 length equals 15 residues. The CDR3 nucleotides are TGTGCCAGCAGTTTCTCCGTAGGGGAAAATCAGCCCCAGCATTTT. This encodes CASSFSVGENQPQHF.

The chain has TRBV14 and TRBJ2-7; the D is unclear. The CDR3 loop spans 15 amino acids. The germline V gene encodes CDR1 SGHDN and CDR2 FVKESK. Trimming cost V 1 base and J 3 bases, with 13 bases left between them. CDR3 bases: TGTGCCAGCAGCCAAGTCGCAGGCATGGGCTACGAGCAGTACTTC. This gives the protein CASSQVAGMGYEQYF.

This chain links TRBV4-1 with TRBJ2-2; 13 bases are shared with TRBD2. CDR1 is MGHRA, CDR2 YSYEKL, per germline. There are 18 residues in the CDR3. After removal of 1 base from V and 0 bases from J, the junction contained 2 bases not matched to a gene. The CDR3 here is CASSQGLAGGTNTGELFF. In DNA, the CDR3 is TGCGCCAGCAGCCAAGGACTAGCGGGGGGAACGAACACCGGGGAGCTGTTTTTT.

The chain carries TRBV6-6 and TRBJ1-5, with 12 nucleotides matching TRBD1. V was pared by 2 bases and J by 7 bases, with 6 bases of the junction left unmatched. The CDR3 has 16 amino acids. Germline CDR1 reads MNHNY; CDR2 reads SVGAGI (reference sequence). CDR3 residues: CASSYGTGGAGQPQHF. The DNA of the CDR3 is TGTGCCAGCAGTTACGGGACAGGGGGCGCCGGGCAGCCCCAGCATTTT.